The TCR beta chain described here comes from a study of T cells in Graves' hyperthyroidism and ophthalmopathy. Amplification yielded TCR beta CDR3 regions, with RNA transcripts as the source. A set of HTBI primers served as the primers for a first-round RT-PCR of the TCR CDR3. TCRdb analysed the multiplex PCR reads with MiXCR anew, one entry per CDR3 protein. This repertoire shows about 640,000 distinct CDR3 sequences, approximately 15% found once; its top ten account for around 12%. The CDR3 consists of 18 residues. J was trimmed by 7 bases and V by 4 bases; bases with no gene match: 16. The germline gives CDR1 MNHEY, CDR2 SMNVEV (reference sequence). The table lists this clonotype with many counts.

This clonotype originated in a woman aged 45-60 years with Graves' ophthalmopathy. Sample: blood. The genes are TRBV27 and TRBJ1-2, with 12 bases matching TRBD1. The CDR3 protein is CASSSFSGQGAPKRGYTF. The CDR3 region has the DNA TGTGCCAGCAGTTCATTTTCGGGACAGGGGGCACCAAAACGTGGCTACACCTTC.